The 7 T cell receptor beta chains in this list originate from one sample, sequenced in a study of T cell responses to AZD1222 COVID-19 vaccine. Method: immunoSEQ multiplex PCR; TCRdb's copy keeps in-frame clones and lacks some. In the table there are around 70,000 clones, 88% of which are singletons. This specimen consisted of peripheral blood, obtained 28 days after the second dose of the MenACWY control vaccine. The receptors originated from an adult who received the MenACWY meningococcal vaccine as a control.

With regard to this clone: Sequence at one end of the junction differs from germline and may be a read error. The rearrangement uses TRBV19 and TRBJ2-5; D not resolved. Germline loops: CDR1 LNHDA, CDR2 SQIVND (reference sequence). CDR3 length: 13 amino acids. The CDR3 region has the DNA TGTGCCAGTAGTATCACTACGCAAGGGACCCAGTACTTC. It specifies CASSITTQGTQYF.

The rearrangement uses TRBV19 and TRBJ1-5, with 7 bases aligning to TRBD1. The CDR3 is 13 residues long. Germline V gene sequence: CDR1 LNHDA, CDR2 SQIVND (reference sequence). The junction had 4 bases not matched to a gene; V was cut back by 8 bases and J by 3 bases. The CDR3 protein is CASAGQNNQPQHF. The CDR3 DNA sequence: TGTGCCAGTGCGGGACAGAACAATCAGCCCCAGCATTTT.

J is TRBJ2-5 and V is TRBV7-2; tentatively, D is TRBD1 (6 bases). The V end lost 2 bases, the J end lost 1 base, and 14 bases lay between the germline ends. CDR3 length: 16 residues. CDR1 and CDR2 (germline): SGHTA, FQGNSA. The CDR3 reads CASSLSAARGQETQYF. The CDR3 DNA follows: TGTGCCAGCAGCTTAAGCGCAGCCAGGGGCCAAGAGACCCAGTACTTC.

The chain combines TRBV19 with TRBJ2-2, with 7 bases lining up with TRBD1. Germline CDR1 and CDR2: LNHDA and SQIVND (reference sequence). Trimming at V came to 3 bases and at J to 2 bases, leaving 3 bases not matched to a gene. The CDR3 is 15 residues long. The CDR3 region is CASSIGQVNTGELFF. In nucleotides, the CDR3 is TGTGCCAGTAGTATTGGACAGGTTAACACCGGGGAGCTGTTTTTT.

This chain links TRBV9 with TRBJ1-1; D is uncertain. Germline loops: CDR1 SGDLS, CDR2 YYNGEE. This CDR3 region has 16 residues. V was trimmed by 4 bases and J by 0 bases, leaving 16 bases between them. Written as DNA, the CDR3 is TGTGCCAGCAGCCCCCGGTCGGGGAGGGTGAACACTGAAGCTTTCTTT. Its translation is CASSPRSGRVNTEAFF.

V usage is TRBV5-1 and J usage is TRBJ2-7; perhaps TRBD2 as D (5 bases). The CDR3 is 15 amino acids. Germline values: CDR1 SGHRS, CDR2 YFSETQ. Trimming removed 2 bases at V and 3 bases at J, with 15 bases between. The CDR3: CASSLFRGDGYEQYF. The CDR3 region has the DNA TGCGCCAGCAGCTTATTTCGGGGAGACGGCTACGAGCAGTACTTC.

This chain uses TRBV12-5 with TRBJ1-2; D remains ambiguous. This CDR3 is built from 13 residues. The ends were cut back, 6 bases at V and 4 bases at J, with 12 bases in the middle. Germline V CDR1 and CDR2: LGHNT, FRNRAP. The chain's CDR3 is CASGFTLGYGYTF. In DNA form, the CDR3 reads TGTGCTAGTGGATTCACCTTGGGCTATGGCTACACCTTC.